The 15 T cell receptor beta chains reported below all come from one sample, sequenced in a study of blood T cells in healthy people across ages. Together with a sample-barcoded 5' primer, a J-beta primer mix was included in a second PCR lasting roughly 7 to 11 cycles. In TCRdb, the 5' RACE reads were re-called with MiXCR into one record per CDR3 protein. The table records more than 1,400,000 distinct CDR3 sequences, roughly 40% of them present only once. Material: blood. All receptors come from a woman between 18 and 29 years old in good health.

This clonotype showed up just a few times. The chain is built from TRBV20-1 and TRBJ2-3; D is perhaps TRBD1 (6 bases). V was trimmed by 5 bases and J by 2 bases, leaving 14 bases between them. The CDR3 is made up of 14 amino acids. CDR1 and CDR2 (germline): DFQATT, SNEGSKA (reference sequence). Here the CDR3 DNA reads TGCAGTGCTTCCTATCAGGGGTCCACAGATACGCAGTATTTT. This gives the protein CSASYQGSTDTQYF.

CDR3 nucleotides: TGCAGTGCTCCCGGGACAGGGGATCATGGCTCCTACGAGCAGTACTTC. Translation: CSAPGTGDHGSYEQYF. V usage is TRBV20-1 and J usage is TRBJ2-7, with 10 bases aligning to TRBD1. V was pared by 5 bases and J by 0 bases, with 10 bases of the junction left unmatched. CDR1 and CDR2 (germline): DFQATT, SNEGSKA (reference sequence). The CDR3 has 16 amino acids.

The chain has TRBV27 and TRBJ2-1; a possible D gene is TRBD2 (5 bases). CDR3 length: 12 amino acids. Germline V gene lookup returns CDR1 MNHEY and CDR2 SMNVEV (reference sequence). The germline V and J ends were trimmed by 10 bases and 15 bases, with 22 bases remaining between them. The CDR3 DNA is TGTGCCACCGGACGAAACGGGATAGCTTGGTTCTTC. This gives the protein CATGRNGIAWFF.

The V gene is TRBV14, the J gene TRBJ1-1; no reliable D call. The CDR3 has 14 residues. Germline assignment: CDR1 SGHDN and CDR2 FVKESK. Between the trimmed V and J ends, which lost 1 base and 8 bases, there was a span of 14 bases. Written as DNA, the CDR3 is TGTGCCAGCAGCCAAGTTGCGGGGTTGGGAGAAGCTTTCTTT. Protein product: CASSQVAGLGEAFF.

This rearrangement joins TRBV7-3 to TRBJ2-5; D ambiguous. The V gene lost 0 bases and the J gene lost 11 bases, with 19 bases spanning the gap. The CDR3 has 15 residues. Germline V CDR1 and CDR2: SGHTA, FQGTGA. The DNA of the CDR3 is TGTGCCAGCAGCTTAACTTCCTCCGTTTACAATGAGCAGTACTTC. Translated: CASSLTSSVYNEQYF.

This chain connects TRBV30 to TRBJ1-5; tentatively, D is TRBD1 (5 bases). The CDR3 consists of 13 residues. The germline CDR1 and CDR2 sequences are GTSNPN and SVGIG (reference sequence). The V end was cut by 4 bases, the J end by 5 bases, with 12 bases between. CDR3: CAWTPGTHQPQHF. The CDR3, as DNA: TGTGCCTGGACCCCAGGGACGCATCAGCCCCAGCATTTT.

In its sample, this clonotype was seen a few times. The chain carries TRBV7-9 and TRBJ2-7, with 7 bases matching TRBD1. The J call could be wrong; TRBJ2-5 is a better fit for the DNA end. Germline CDR1 and CDR2: SEHNR and FQNEAQ (reference sequence). This CDR3 contains 18 residues. The DNA for the CDR3 is TGTGCCAGCAGCTTAGCGGGCATCCAAACGGACAGGTCGAAGACCCAGTACTTC. It translates to CASSLAGIQTDRSKTQYF.

The chain links TRBV18 to TRBJ2-1; 13 bases match TRBD2. The CDR3 has 16 amino acids. Germline CDR1 reads KGHSH; CDR2 reads LQKENI. V dropped 4 bases and J dropped 5; count of bases not matched to a gene: 5. CDR3 protein: CASSLPGTSGNNEQFF. CDR3 nucleotide sequence: TGTGCCAGCTCACTTCCCGGGACTAGCGGGAACAATGAGCAGTTCTTC.

This clonotype was recorded many times. This chain links TRBV10-3 with TRBJ2-1; 10 nucleotides line up with TRBD2. The CDR3 is 15 amino acids. Germline V gives CDR1 ENHRY, CDR2 SYGVKD. The ends lost 7 bases at V and 4 bases at J; junction bases unmatched: 7. The CDR3 region has the DNA TGTGCCATCACCCCAGGACTAGCGGAGTACAATGAGCAGTTCTTC. Its protein product is CAITPGLAEYNEQFF.

This clonotype has a handful of counts. V is TRBV29-1 and J is TRBJ2-1, with a weak D call TRBD1 (5 bases). Per germline, CDR1 SQVTM and CDR2 ANQGSEA. The CDR3 totals 13 residues. V lost 3 bases to trimming and J lost 7 bases, with 13 bases between them. The CDR3 loop is CSVELDIMNEQFF. CDR3 sequence (DNA): TGCAGCGTTGAGTTGGACATTATGAATGAGCAGTTCTTC.

This clonotype was observed a handful of times. This chain joins TRBV7-2 and TRBJ2-3; D remains ambiguous. Trimming left V 3 bases short and J 4 bases short, with 8 bases between. There are 13 residues in the CDR3. The germline V gene encodes CDR1 SGHTA and CDR2 FQGNSA. DNA for the CDR3: TGTGCCAGCAGCTTTCTGGCGCCAGATACGCAGTATTTT. Its translation: CASSFLAPDTQYF.

This clonotype was recorded a few times. The V call is TRBV20-1, the J call TRBJ2-1; 7 bases are a match to TRBD2. The CDR3 covers 15 residues. The junction had 4 bases not matched to a gene; V was cut back by 0 bases and J by 2 bases. Germline assignment: CDR1 DFQATT and CDR2 SNEGSKA (reference sequence). CDR3 loop: CSARDLAAAYNEQFF. The CDR3 DNA is TGCAGTGCTAGAGACCTAGCGGCCGCCTACAATGAGCAGTTCTTC.

This clonotype was seen once. The chain combines TRBV7-9 with TRBJ1-5; D gene unclear. CDR1 and CDR2 (germline): SEHNR, FQNEAQ (reference sequence). This CDR3 region has 16 residues. Trimming removed 1 base at V and 4 bases at J, with 14 bases between. DNA for the CDR3: TGTGCCAGCAGCTTAGGGGTAGGGTATTGGAATCAGCCCCAGCATTTT. Its protein product is CASSLGVGYWNQPQHF.

The rearrangement links TRBV3-1 to TRBJ1-2; TRBD1 might be the D (6 bases). The V end lost 0 bases, the J end lost 0 bases, and 14 bases lay between the germline ends. The CDR3 covers 17 residues. CDR1 and CDR2 (germline): LGHDT, YNNKEL (reference sequence). CDR3 nucleotide sequence: TGTGCCAGCAGCCAAGATCTGGTGACAGGCTCTAACTATGGCTACACCTTC. Amino acids: CASSQDLVTGSNYGYTF.

The chain couples TRBV10-3 to TRBJ2-7; D remains unclear. There are 14 residues in the CDR3. Germline V lookup: CDR1 ENHRY, CDR2 SYGVKD. V was clipped by 0 bases and J by 2 bases, with 8 bases between them. The CDR3, as DNA: TGTGCCATCAGTGAGTCACAGAATACCTACGAGCAGTACTTC. This codes for CAISESQNTYEQYF.